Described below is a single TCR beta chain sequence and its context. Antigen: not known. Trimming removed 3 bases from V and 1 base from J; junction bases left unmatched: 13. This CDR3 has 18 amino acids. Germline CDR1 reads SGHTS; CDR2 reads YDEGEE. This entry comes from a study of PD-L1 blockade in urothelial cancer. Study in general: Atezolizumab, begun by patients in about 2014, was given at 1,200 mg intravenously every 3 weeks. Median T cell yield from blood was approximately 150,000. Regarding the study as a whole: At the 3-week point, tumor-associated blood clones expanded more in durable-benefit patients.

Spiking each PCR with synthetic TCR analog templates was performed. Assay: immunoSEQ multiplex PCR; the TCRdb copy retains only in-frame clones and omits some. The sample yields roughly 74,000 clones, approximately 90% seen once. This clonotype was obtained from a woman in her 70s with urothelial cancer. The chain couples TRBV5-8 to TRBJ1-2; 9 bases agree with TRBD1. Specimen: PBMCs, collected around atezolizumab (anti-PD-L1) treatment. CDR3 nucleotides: TGTGCCAGCAGCTCCTTTCAATGGACAGGGGAGGATAACTATGGCTACACCTTC. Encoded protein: CASSSFQWTGEDNYGYTF.